This is a list of T cell receptor beta chains from one sample in a study of shared T cell receptors in the human thymus. Sequenced by immunoSEQ multiplex PCR; TCRdb stores in-frame clones only, minus some. The sample carries 600,000 to 900,000 clones, 70% to 90% recorded once. The same sample was also studied in work on human thymus T cells.

Sequenced material: thymocytes. The receptors derive from a girl under two years old with a congenital heart defect. CDR3s include the opening cysteine and the closing phenylalanine or tryptophan. The D gene is left open where the match is weak. Some rows mark clone size as missing; the rest say once, few, many or name a class of expanded clone.

J gene	D gene	clone size	V gene	CDR3 DNA	CDR3 protein
TRBJ1-6	.	.	TRBV6-8	TGTGCCAGCAGCATGACAAATAATTCACCCCTCCACTTT	CASSMTNNSPLHF
TRBJ2-1	.	.	TRBV10-1	TGCGCCAGGAGCCCCTCTAGGACAGTGCACAATAAGCAGTTCTTC	CARSPSRTVHNKQFF
TRBJ1-2	.	.	TRBV5-6	TGTGCCAGCAGCTTCGAACAGCCTAAAGGCTACACCTTC	CASSFEQPKGYTF
TRBJ1-1	.	.	TRBV10-3	TGTGCCATCTTGAAGCGGACTGCTTTCTTT	CAILKRTAFF
TRBJ2-5	.	.	TRBV7-2	TGTGCCAGCAGCTTACGGGTAGCCGAGACCCAGTACTTC	CASSLRVAETQYF
TRBJ2-1	TRBD2	.	TRBV5-6	TGTGCCAGCAGGCAGTCGACTAGCTCGGCTTTGTTCTTC	CASRQSTSSALFF
TRBJ2-7	TRBD1	.	TRBV4-3	TGCGCCAGCAGCCAAGAATACCGGACAGGGGCATCCTACGAGCAGTACTTC	CASSQEYRTGASYEQYF
TRBJ2-3	TRBD2	.	TRBV7-6	TGTGCCAGCAGCTTAAGGACTAGCGACGCAGATACGCAGTATTTT	CASSLRTSDADTQYF
TRBJ2-7	.	.	TRBV7-9	TGTGCCAGCAGCTTGGTTGGAAGCGGCGAGCAGTACTTC	CASSLVGSGEQYF
TRBJ2-3	.	.	TRBV7-6	TGTGCCAGCAGCCCACAACAGGGTATTAATCGGACCCCCACAGATACGCAGTATTTT	CASSPQQGINRTPTDTQYF
TRBJ1-1	.	.	TRBV29-1	TGCAGCGTTGTGTGGAGTACGGGAGCTTTCTTT	CSVVWSTGAFF
TRBJ2-1	TRBD2	.	TRBV6-5	TGTGCCAGCAGTTACGAAGGCGGGAGCTCCTACAATGAGCAGTTCTTC	CASSYEGGSSYNEQFF
TRBJ1-1	TRBD1	.	TRBV10-2	TGCGCCAGCACTTGGACCGGGACAGAGAACACTGAAGCTTTCTTT	CASTWTGTENTEAFF
TRBJ2-7	TRBD1	.	TRBV15	TGTGCCACCAGCAGAGAGGGAAGTTTGGGAGAGGGGGCGGACGAGCAGTACTTC	CATSREGSLGEGADEQYF
TRBJ2-1	.	.	TRBV6-5	TGTGCCAGCAGTTACGGCAGGGGCCCCCATTACAATGAGCAGTTCTTC	CASSYGRGPHYNEQFF
TRBJ1-3	.	.	TRBV29-1	TGCAGCGTTGGGTCCGGAGTACACTCTGGAAACACCATATATTTT	CSVGSGVHSGNTIYF
TRBJ1-5	.	.	TRBV6-1	TGTGCCAGCAGTGAAGCGGAGAAAGGGGCTTTCAATCAGCCCCAGCATTTT	CASSEAEKGAFNQPQHF
TRBJ2-6	TRBD2	.	TRBV5-4	TGTGCCAGCAGCCCTCCCTGGCGAGCGGGGGTCTCCTCTGGGGCCAACGTCCTGACTTTC	CASSPPWRAGVSSGANVLTF
TRBJ1-1	.	.	TRBV6-5	TGTGCCAGCAACTTGGCGGGACGGGGCACTGAAGCTTTCTTT	CASNLAGRGTEAFF
TRBJ1-2	TRBD1	.	TRBV7-9	TGTGCCAGCAGCTGGAGGGGGCGGGGAAGCTATGGCTACACCTTC	CASSWRGRGSYGYTF
TRBJ2-7	TRBD2	.	TRBV10-2	TGCGCCAGCAACCCGGGACTAGCGCCGTACTACGAGCAGTACTTC	CASNPGLAPYYEQYF
TRBJ1-1	.	.	TRBV6-5	TGTGCCAGCAGCTTCTCAGGGGTACGGCCTGAAGCTTTCTTT	CASSFSGVRPEAFF
TRBJ1-2	TRBD1	.	TRBV11-3	TGTGCCAGGGACGGAAACCAACAGGGGTGGGCTAACTATGGCTACACCTTC	CARDGNQQGWANYGYTF
TRBJ2-5	.	few	TRBV4-1	TGCGCCAGCAGCCAAGTTCGCGTTCCGGGGGGCAACTACCAAGAGACCCAGTACTTC	CASSQVRVPGGNYQETQYF
TRBJ1-2	.	once	TRBV6-6	TGTGCCAGCACCCTAGTGGAGGGTCGCACCTATGGCTACACCTTC	CASTLVEGRTYGYTF
TRBJ1-1	.	.	TRBV19	TGTGCCAGTAGTCCAAACATGATAGGACAGAAGAACACTGAAGCTTTCTTT	CASSPNMIGQKNTEAFF
TRBJ1-1	TRBD1	.	TRBV19	TGTGCCAGTAGCGACACAGGGGGCGAGGGCACTGAAGCTTTCTTT	CASSDTGGEGTEAFF